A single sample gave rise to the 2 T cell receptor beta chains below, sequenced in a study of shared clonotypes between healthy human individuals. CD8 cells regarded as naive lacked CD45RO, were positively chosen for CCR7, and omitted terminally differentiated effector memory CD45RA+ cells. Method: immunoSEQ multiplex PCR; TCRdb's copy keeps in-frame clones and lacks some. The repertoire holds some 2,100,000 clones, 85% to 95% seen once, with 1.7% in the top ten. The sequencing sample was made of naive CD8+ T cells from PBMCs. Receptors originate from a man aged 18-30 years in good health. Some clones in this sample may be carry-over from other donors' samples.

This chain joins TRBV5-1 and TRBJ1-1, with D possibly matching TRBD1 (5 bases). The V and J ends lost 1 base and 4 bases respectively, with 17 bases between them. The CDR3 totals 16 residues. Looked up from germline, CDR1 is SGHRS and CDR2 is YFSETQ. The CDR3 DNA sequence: TGCGCCAGCAGCTTGAATGAGGGGTACCCGAGCACTGAAGCTTTCTTT. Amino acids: CASSLNEGYPSTEAFF.

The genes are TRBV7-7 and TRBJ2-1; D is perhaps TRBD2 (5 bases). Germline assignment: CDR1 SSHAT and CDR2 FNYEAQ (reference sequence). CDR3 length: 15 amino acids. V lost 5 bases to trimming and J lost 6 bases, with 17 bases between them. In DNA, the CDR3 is TGTGCCAGCAGCCCAATCGAGGGCCACGGCAATGAGCAGTTCTTC. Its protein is CASSPIEGHGNEQFF.